The 11 T cell receptor beta chains in this list originate from one sample, sequenced in a study of T-cell memory formation after mild COVID-19. TCRdb re-derived calls from the 5' RACE reads in MiXCR, one entry per CDR3 protein. Counted here are 300,000 to 400,000 distinct CDR3 sequences, roughly 21% occurring once; the ten biggest clones make up approximately 13%. The material sequenced was PBMCs or a T cell subset sorted from them (not recorded which). The receptors were sampled from an adult woman who had mild COVID-19 (a few samples of this study predate the infection). Cell type and time point are not known.

The chain combines TRBV5-4 with TRBJ1-6; 9 positions agree with TRBD1. CDR3 length: 15 amino acids. Germline CDR1 and CDR2: SGHNT and YYREEE (reference sequence). J was trimmed by 11 bases and V by 4 bases; bases with no gene match: 10. The CDR3 sequence: CASSRYSGQGAPLHF. The CDR3 DNA is TGTGCCAGCAGCCGCTACTCGGGACAGGGTGCACCCCTCCACTTT. Based on the CDR3 plus reference TRBV5-4 and TRBJ1-6, the full variable domain is ETGVTQSPTHLIKTRGQQVTLRCSSQSGHNTVSWYQQALGQGPQFIFQYYREEENGRGNFPPRFSGLQFPNYSSELNVNALELDDSALYLCASSRYSGQGAPLHFGNGTRLTVT.

The V gene is TRBV7-2, the J gene TRBJ1-5; D may be TRBD1 (6 bases). This CDR3 contains 15 residues. V was cut by 5 bases and J by 3 bases, with 14 bases left in between. CDR1 is SGHTA and CDR2 is FQGNSA in the germline V gene. The DNA of the CDR3 is TGTGCCAGCAGCCCGCACGGGGGGCCCAATCAGCCCCAGCATTTT. It translates to CASSPHGGPNQPQHF.

The chain combines TRBV5-1 with TRBJ2-5; 11 bases match TRBD2. V shed 3 bases, J shed 2 bases, and the junction held 9 bases outside the gene matches. In germline, CDR1 is SGHRS, CDR2 YFSETQ. CDR3 length equals 17 residues. CDR3 nucleotides: TGCGCCAGCAGCTCCGCTCCCGGGACTAGCGGACAAGAGACCCAGTACTTC. Its translation: CASSSAPGTSGQETQYF.

The V call is TRBV7-6, the J call TRBJ2-1; 9 positions match TRBD2. This CDR3 contains 15 residues. With V trimmed by 5 bases and J by 3 bases, 5 bases remained unmatched. The V gene's germline CDR1 is SGHVS and CDR2 FNYEAQ. CDR3 protein: CASSALAGNYNEQFF. Here the CDR3 DNA reads TGTGCCAGCAGCGCCCTAGCGGGAAACTACAATGAGCAGTTCTTC.

V gene TRBV4-1 combines with J gene TRBJ2-1, with 11 bases matching TRBD1. This CDR3 contains 16 residues. After removal of 1 base from V and 6 bases from J, the junction contained 5 bases not matched to a gene. Germline V gene lookup returns CDR1 MGHRA and CDR2 YSYEKL. DNA for the CDR3: TGCGCCAGCAGCCAAGTACCGGGACAGGGGGGCAATGAGCAGTTCTTC. Translated, it gives CASSQVPGQGGNEQFF.

This clonotype has only a few counts. The chain is built from TRBV10-3 and TRBJ2-5; 8 nucleotides match TRBD2. The CDR3 sequence is 15 residues long. Trimming at V came to 2 bases and at J to 4 bases, leaving 6 bases not matched to a gene. Per the germline V gene, CDR1 is ENHRY and CDR2 is SYGVKD. CDR3 amino acids: CAISETGGPGETQYF. The CDR3 DNA reads TGTGCCATCAGTGAGACGGGGGGGCCGGGAGAGACCCAGTACTTC.

The CDR3 nucleotides are TGTGCCAGCAGCTTACATTTCGGCACAGATACGCAGTATTTT. This encodes CASSLHFGTDTQYF. The chain is built from TRBV7-3 and TRBJ2-3; D unresolved. Trimming took off 2 bases at V and 1 base at J, with 7 bases between the two ends. The germline gives CDR1 SGHTA, CDR2 FQGTGA. This CDR3 has 14 residues.

This clonotype was picked up a small number of times. The chain links TRBV20-1 to TRBJ2-5, with 9 bases lining up with TRBD2. V dropped 1 base and J dropped 2; count of bases not matched to a gene: 5. This CDR3 comprises 15 residues. CDR1 and CDR2 from the germline V gene are DFQATT and SNEGSKA (reference sequence). CDR3 sequence: CSARGLTSGQETQYF. The CDR3 region has the DNA TGCAGTGCTAGAGGGTTGACTAGCGGACAAGAGACCCAGTACTTC.

The rearrangement uses TRBV7-2 and TRBJ1-1, with D possibly matching TRBD1 (5 bases). The CDR3 spans 16 residues. V was cut by 3 bases and J by 5 bases, with 19 bases left in between. The V gene's germline CDR1 is SGHTA and CDR2 FQGNSA. The CDR3 DNA reads as TGTGCCAGCAGCTTGATGGGGGGGGTTTTAAGAACTGAAGCTTTCTTT. This encodes CASSLMGGVLRTEAFF.

V gene TRBV9 combines with J gene TRBJ2-7; TRBD1 matches 8 bases. The trim removed 4 bases at V and 5 bases at J, leaving 5 bases unmatched. The germline gives CDR1 SGDLS, CDR2 YYNGEE. The CDR3 has 13 residues. CDR3: CASSPTGEDEQYF. CDR3 in DNA: TGTGCCAGCAGCCCGACAGGGGAGGACGAGCAGTACTTC.

The V call is TRBV13, the J call TRBJ2-3, with 9 nucleotides matching TRBD1. With 2 bases clipped from V and 2 bases from J, the junction kept 2 bases outside the gene matches. CDR1 and CDR2 from the germline V gene are PRHDT and FYEKMQ (reference sequence). This CDR3 region has 15 residues. CDR3 sequence reads: CASSLRTGVTDTQYF. Written as DNA, the CDR3 is TGTGCCAGCAGCTTAAGGACAGGGGTCACAGATACGCAGTATTTT.